The 11 T cell receptor beta chains below were found in one sample sequenced in a study of shared clonotypes between healthy human individuals. Measured with immunoSEQ multiplex PCR; TCRdb has only the in-frame clones, and not every one. The sample comprises roughly 500,000 clones, approximately 78% of which are singletons, and more than 10% rests with the top ten. The sequenced sample was PBMCs. These receptor sequences come from a woman between 35 and 50 years old in good health. Some clones in this sample may be carry-over from other donors' samples.

The chain combines TRBV11-2 with TRBJ1-1; D remains unclear. CDR1 is SGHAT, CDR2 FQNNGV, per germline. The length of the CDR3 is 13 residues. V was trimmed by 5 bases and J by 6 bases, leaving 13 bases between them. The CDR3, as DNA: TGTGCCAGCAGCCCCTATTGGGAGTCTGAAGCTTTCTTT. This sequence encodes CASSPYWESEAFF. Complete variable domain (other parts from reference TRBV11-2 and TRBJ1-1): EAGVAQSPRYKIIEKRQSVAFWCNPISGHATLYWYQQILGQGPKLLIQFQNNGVVDDSQLPKDRFSAERLKGVDSTLKIQPAKLEDSAVYLCASSPYWESEAFFGQGTRLTVV.

This sequence joins TRBV28 and TRBJ2-7, with 9 bases matching TRBD2. The CDR3 spans 15 residues. V shed 6 bases, J shed 6 bases, and the junction held 12 bases outside the gene matches. Germline V lookup: CDR1 MDHEN, CDR2 SYDVKM. The CDR3 is CASSEWSSGIREQYF. CDR3 sequence (DNA): TGTGCCAGCAGCGAGTGGTCTAGCGGGATCCGCGAGCAGTACTTC. The variable domain in full, with the rest retrieved from reference TRBV28 and TRBJ2-7, is DVKVTQSSRYLVKRTGEKVFLECVQDMDHENMFWYRQDPGLGLRLIYFSYDVKMKEKGDIPEGYSVSREKKERFSLILESASTNQTSMYLCASSEWSSGIREQYFGPGTRLTVT.

This clone appeared a single time. The V and J genes are TRBV19 and TRBJ1-4, with D hard to call. The CDR3 totals 17 residues. Trimming removed 9 bases from V and 4 bases from J, with 24 bases in between. CDR1 is LNHDA, CDR2 SQIVND, per germline (reference sequence). The CDR3 loop is CASVGSPDPKVNEKLFF. CDR3 nucleotide sequence: TGTGCCAGCGTGGGCTCTCCCGATCCCAAGGTTAATGAAAAACTGTTTTTT.

The gene calls are TRBV18 and TRBJ2-5; D call uncertain. Trimming took 1 base from V and 2 from J, leaving 8 bases between them. CDR1 and CDR2 from the germline V gene are KGHSH and LQKENI. CDR3 length equals 14 residues. CDR3: CASSPRVGQETQYF. The CDR3 nucleotides read TGTGCCAGCTCACCACGGGTCGGGCAAGAGACCCAGTACTTC.

This clone was seen a few times. The rearrangement joins TRBV7-9 to TRBJ2-1; 12 bases fit TRBD2. This CDR3 has 17 residues. Per germline, CDR1 SEHNR and CDR2 FQNEAQ (reference sequence). After removal of 5 bases from V and 8 bases from J, the junction contained 13 bases not matched to a gene. The CDR3 DNA reads TGTGCCAGCAGCCCGCTTTTAACTAGCGGGAGGTCCTATGAGCAGTTCTTC. It is translated as CASSPLLTSGRSYEQFF.

This clone occurred once. This chain connects TRBV5-8 to TRBJ2-7; 9 bases align to TRBD2. Trimming cost V 4 bases and J 3 bases; bases outside gene matches: 5. CDR3 length: 14 residues. Germline CDR1 is SGHTS and CDR2 is YDEGEE. The DNA of the CDR3 is TGTGCCAGCAGCAGGCGGGAGGGCCTCTACGAGCAGTACTTC. It codes for CASSRREGLYEQYF.

This clone counts as medium-sized (0.01 to 0.1%). The J gene is TRBJ1-3, the V gene TRBV7-6; no clear D gene. This CDR3 is 12 amino acids long. V was clipped by 1 base and J by 4 bases, with 2 bases between them. Germline V CDR1 and CDR2: SGHVS, FNYEAQ. This CDR3 reads CASSLEGNTIYF. The CDR3 DNA is TGTGCCAGCAGCTTAGAGGGAAACACCATATATTTT.

This clone occurred once. The chain combines TRBV4-2 with TRBJ2-7; weak D call: TRBD2 (5 bases). Trimming removed 2 bases at V and 3 bases at J, with 11 bases between. The CDR3 sequence is 14 residues long. Germline-derived CDR1 and CDR2 are LGHNA and YNFKEQ. As DNA, the CDR3 is TGTGCCAGCAGCCAACGCGGGCAGAGCTACGAGCAGTACTTC. It yields the protein CASSQRGQSYEQYF.

The genes are TRBV11-1 and TRBJ2-4; 9 bases fit TRBD1. V lost 6 bases to trimming and J lost 6 bases; unmatched junction nucleotides: 6. This CDR3 is built from 14 residues. Germline CDR1 and CDR2: SGHAT and FQDESV (reference sequence). The chain's CDR3 is CASSFGQGRNIQYF. In DNA form, the CDR3 reads TGTGCCAGCAGTTTTGGACAGGGGAGAAACATTCAGTACTTC.

The CDR3 region is CASSQHLAYGYTF. The DNA for the CDR3 is TGTGCCAGCAGCCAACATTTGGCCTATGGCTACACCTTC. The chain carries TRBV7-2 and TRBJ1-2; D gene uncertain. Germline V gene data show CDR1 as SGHTA and CDR2 as FQGNSA. Trimming cost V 5 bases and J 4 bases, with 11 bases left between them. The CDR3 covers 13 residues.

As DNA, the CDR3 is TGTGCCAGCAGCCCCCCCCAGGGGGCTTACGAGCAGTACTTC. It translates to CASSPPQGAYEQYF. The V and J genes are TRBV7-3 and TRBJ2-7, with TRBD1 identical over 8 bases. Germline V lookup: CDR1 SGHTA, CDR2 FQGTGA. This CDR3 is built from 14 residues. V was pared by 5 bases and J by 4 bases, with 7 bases of the junction left unmatched.